A selection of T cell receptor beta chains follows, all from one sample in a study of early T cells in non-severe SARS-CoV-2 infection. TCRdb itself ran the 5' RACE reads through MiXCR, one entry per CDR3 protein. Of 30,000 to 35,000 distinct CDR3 sequences listed, about 3.9% are singletons. The sample was whole blood. These receptors originate from an adult who was a healthcare worker with PCR-confirmed SARS-CoV-2 infection or an uninfected control (not recorded which). Each CDR3 is given with its conserved first and last residue. The order of the fields is CDR3 length, J gene, D gene, V gene, clone size, CDR3 protein, CDR3 DNA. D genes are given only for firm matches. Part of the rows lack a size; the others show once, few, many or a class for expanded clones.

13,TRBJ1-2,TRBD1,TRBV7-6,many,CASSQGDSWGYTF,TGTGCCAGCAGCCAGGGGGACTCCTGGGGCTACACCTTC
17,TRBJ1-2,.,TRBV20-1,many,CSAIGDGGDQMRHGYTF,TGCAGTGCCATAGGGGACGGGGGCGATCAGATGCGCCACGGCTACACCTTC
11,TRBJ2-2,.,TRBV12-3/TRBV12-4,many,CASSFGGELFF,TGTGCCAGCAGTTTTGGGGGGGAGCTGTTTTTT
15,TRBJ2-5,TRBD2,TRBV18,many,CASSPPGGIQETQYF,TGTGCCAGCTCACCACCGGGGGGGATTCAAGAGACCCAGTACTTC
14,TRBJ2-5,.,TRBV24-1,.,CATSDTDIEETQYF,TGTGCCACCAGTGATACGGACATAGAAGAGACCCAGTACTTC
13,TRBJ2-5,TRBD1,TRBV12-3/TRBV12-4,medium-sized,CASSRDSQETQYF,TGTGCCAGCAGCCGGGACAGCCAAGAGACCCAGTACTTC
18,TRBJ1-1,TRBD1,TRBV5-1,many,CASSPIRTGGRWNTEAFF,TGCGCCAGCAGCCCGATTAGGACAGGGGGTCGATGGAACACTGAAGCTTTCTTT
14,TRBJ1-2,.,TRBV19,many,CASSRSGLNYGYTF,TGTGCCAGTAGTAGGAGCGGACTGAATTATGGCTACACCTTC
15,TRBJ1-1,.,TRBV5-6,many,CASSLVGQGNTEAFF,TGTGCCAGCAGCTTGGTGGGTCAGGGAAACACTGAAGCTTTCTTT
16,TRBJ2-6,.,TRBV6-4,many,CASSDWSSSGANVLTF,TGTGCCAGCAGTGACTGGTCGAGTTCTGGGGCCAACGTCCTGACTTTC